This TCR beta chain was captured in a study of CD8 T cells in ankylosing spondylitis. Whole-study findings and limits: Ankylosing spondylitis blood appeared to carry a characteristic TCR beta motif of roughly eight highly homologous variants. The authors reported significant enrichment of disease-linked clones in matched ankylosing spondylitis synovial fluid. Clones linked with disease were CD8+ and fairly uncommon in the peripheral blood.

The CDR3 consists of 15 residues. J gave up 3 bases and V 4 bases, and 5 bases lay outside the gene matches. Making use of molecular barcodes, quantitative 5'-RACE generated TCR beta libraries. One entry per CDR3 protein results from TCRdb running MiXCR on the 5' RACE reads. The sample gives just over 300,000 distinct CDR3 sequences, less than 25% of which show up once; 3.5% is in the top ten. This clonotype was detected a few times. The target antigen is unknown. The V and J genes are TRBV12-3 or TRBV12-4 and TRBJ1-5; 8 bases align to TRBD1. The sample was blood, either unsorted or a sorted T cell fraction (not recorded which). The sequence was obtained from a female donor with ankylosing spondylitis or in good health (not recorded which). The CDR3 sequence: CASSSDREANQPQHF. In nucleotides, the CDR3 is TGTGCCAGCAGTTCGGACAGGGAGGCCAATCAGCCCCAGCATTTT.